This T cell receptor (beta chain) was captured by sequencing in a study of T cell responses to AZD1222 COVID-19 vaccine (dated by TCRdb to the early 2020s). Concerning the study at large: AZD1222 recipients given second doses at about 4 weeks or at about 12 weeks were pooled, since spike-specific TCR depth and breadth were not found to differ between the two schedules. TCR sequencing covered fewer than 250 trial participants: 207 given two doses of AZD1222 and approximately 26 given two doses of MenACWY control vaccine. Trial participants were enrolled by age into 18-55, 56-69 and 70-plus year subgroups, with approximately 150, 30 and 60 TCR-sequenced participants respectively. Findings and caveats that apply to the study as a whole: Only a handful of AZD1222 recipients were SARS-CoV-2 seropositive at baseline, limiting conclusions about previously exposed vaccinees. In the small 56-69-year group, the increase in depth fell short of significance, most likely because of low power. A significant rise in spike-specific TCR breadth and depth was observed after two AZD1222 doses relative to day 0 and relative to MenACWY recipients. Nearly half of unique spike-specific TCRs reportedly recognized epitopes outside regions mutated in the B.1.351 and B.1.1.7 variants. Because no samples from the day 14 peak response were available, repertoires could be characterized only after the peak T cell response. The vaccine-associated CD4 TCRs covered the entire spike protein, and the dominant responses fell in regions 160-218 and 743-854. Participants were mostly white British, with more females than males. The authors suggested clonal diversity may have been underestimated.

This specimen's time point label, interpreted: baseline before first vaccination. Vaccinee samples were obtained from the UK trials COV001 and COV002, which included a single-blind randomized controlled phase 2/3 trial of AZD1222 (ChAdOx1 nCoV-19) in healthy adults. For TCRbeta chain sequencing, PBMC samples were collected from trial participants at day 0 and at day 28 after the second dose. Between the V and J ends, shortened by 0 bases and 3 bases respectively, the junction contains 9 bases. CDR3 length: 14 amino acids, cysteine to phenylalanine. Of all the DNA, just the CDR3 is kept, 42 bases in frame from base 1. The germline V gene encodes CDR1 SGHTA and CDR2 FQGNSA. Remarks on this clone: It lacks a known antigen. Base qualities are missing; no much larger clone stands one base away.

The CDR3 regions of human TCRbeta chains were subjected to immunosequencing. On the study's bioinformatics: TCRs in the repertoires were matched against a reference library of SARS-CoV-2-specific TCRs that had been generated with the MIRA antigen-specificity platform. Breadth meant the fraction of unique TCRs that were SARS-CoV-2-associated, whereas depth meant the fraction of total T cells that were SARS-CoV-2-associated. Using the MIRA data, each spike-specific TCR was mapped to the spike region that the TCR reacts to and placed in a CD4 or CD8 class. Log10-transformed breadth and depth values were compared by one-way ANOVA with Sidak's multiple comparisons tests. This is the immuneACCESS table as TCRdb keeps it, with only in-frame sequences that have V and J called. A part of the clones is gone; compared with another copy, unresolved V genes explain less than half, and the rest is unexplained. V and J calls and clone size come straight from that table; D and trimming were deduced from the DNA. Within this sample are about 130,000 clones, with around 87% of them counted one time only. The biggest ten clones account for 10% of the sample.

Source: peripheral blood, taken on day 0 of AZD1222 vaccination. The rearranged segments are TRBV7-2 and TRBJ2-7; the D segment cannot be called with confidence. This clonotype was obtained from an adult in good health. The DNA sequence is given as TGTGCCAGCAGCTTAGCCGGGTCCATCTACGAGCAGTACTTC. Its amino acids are CASSLAGSIYEQYF.